The next 16 T cell receptor beta chains were all read from a single sample in a study of CD8 T cells in ankylosing spondylitis. TCRdb ran MiXCR on the 5' RACE reads and lists one entry per CDR3 protein. The data hold about 340,000 distinct CDR3 sequences, with 20% to 25% observed a single time. Sequenced input: blood, either unsorted or a sorted T cell fraction (not recorded which). The receptors derive from a male donor with ankylosing spondylitis or in good health (not recorded which).

This rearrangement joins TRBV5-8 to TRBJ2-1; 7 bases line up with TRBD2. From germline, CDR1 is SGHTS and CDR2 YDEGEE. Trimming cost V 3 bases and J 9 bases; bases outside gene matches: 6. This CDR3 spans 13 amino acids. In nucleotides, the CDR3 is TGTGCCAGCAGCTCCGGACTAGTCTTTGAGCAGTTCTTC. Its protein product is CASSSGLVFEQFF.

This clonotype came up a few times. CDR3 sequence: CSARGSETGPYYEQYF. The CDR3 nucleotides read TGCAGTGCTAGGGGGAGCGAGACGGGACCGTATTACGAGCAGTACTTC. This chain connects TRBV20-1 to TRBJ2-7; D may match TRBD1 or TRBD2 (5 bases each). Germline CDR1 DFQATT, CDR2 SNEGSKA (reference sequence). The CDR3 totals 16 residues. Trimming removed 3 bases from V and 4 bases from J, with 22 bases in between.

This clonotype has only a few counts. This chain joins TRBV10-3 and TRBJ2-7, with 11 bases lining up with TRBD1. CDR3 length equals 15 residues. Per the germline V gene, CDR1 is ENHRY and CDR2 is SYGVKD. Unmatched junction bases numbered 6, after V lost 3 bases and J lost 5 bases. The CDR3 sequence: CAISDGDRGGHEQYF. As DNA, the CDR3 is TGTGCCATCAGTGACGGGGACAGGGGGGGCCACGAGCAGTACTTC.

For this clonotype: The germline gene is not matched at one end of the junction; a read error may be the cause. The rearrangement links TRBV2 to TRBJ2-1; 7 bases align to TRBD2. Germline V gives CDR1 SNHLY, CDR2 FYNNEI. The CDR3 is 18 residues long. CDR3 sequence: CTSSLSRLAENSYNEQFF. CDR3 DNA: TGTACCAGCAGTTTAAGCAGACTAGCTGAAAACTCCTACAATGAGCAGTTCTTC.

This clonotype showed up just a few times. This sequence joins TRBV28 and TRBJ2-5; 7 bases align to TRBD2. J gave up 4 bases and V 5 bases, and 7 bases lay outside the gene matches. Germline-derived CDR1 and CDR2 are MDHEN and SYDVKM. This CDR3 has 14 amino acids. The chain's CDR3 is CASSPLAEGETQYF. CDR3 sequence (DNA): TGTGCCAGCAGTCCCCTAGCGGAGGGAGAGACCCAGTACTTC.

This clonotype was seen a few times. CDR3 protein: CASSVRGTSYEQYF. CDR3 in DNA: TGTGCCAGCAGTGTGAGGGGGACCTCCTACGAGCAGTACTTC. The chain joins TRBV6-1 to TRBJ2-7; TRBD1 is a possible D gene (6 bases). CDR1 MNHNS and CDR2 SASEGT come from the germline V gene. The CDR3 is 14 amino acids. V was cut by 4 bases and J by 0 bases, with 10 bases left in between.

This chain links TRBV12-3 or TRBV12-4 with TRBJ2-7; 9 bases align to TRBD1. CDR3 length: 15 amino acids. The V and J ends lost 5 bases and 1 base, in that order; junction bases with no gene match: 6. The DNA for the CDR3 is TGTGCCAGCAGTCCGGGGACAGGGTTTTCCTACGAGCAGTACTTC. It yields the protein CASSPGTGFSYEQYF.

This rearrangement joins TRBV20-1 to TRBJ2-4; 9 bases match TRBD2. The CDR3 is 15 residues long. Germline CDR1 reads DFQATT; CDR2 reads SNEGSKA (reference sequence). V trimming: 3 bases; J trimming: 5 bases; junction bases outside the gene matches: 8. CDR3 bases: TGCAGTGCTAGCGAATATAGCGGGGGAGAAAACATTCAGTACTTC. It yields the protein CSASEYSGGENIQYF.

The chain combines TRBV7-9 with TRBJ2-1; 9 positions match TRBD1. The CDR3 is 16 residues long. V shed 3 bases, J shed 5 bases, and the junction held 8 bases outside the gene matches. The germline gives CDR1 SEHNR, CDR2 FQNEAQ (reference sequence). The CDR3 sequence is CASSFPRDREDNEQFF. DNA for the CDR3: TGTGCCAGCAGCTTCCCCCGGGACAGGGAGGACAATGAGCAGTTCTTC.

This chain links TRBV10-3 with TRBJ1-1; D remains unclear. In germline, CDR1 is ENHRY, CDR2 SYGVKD. The CDR3 is 13 amino acids. Trimming took off 3 bases at V and 0 bases at J, with 5 bases between the two ends. Here the CDR3 DNA reads TGTGCCATCAGTGACACCTTGAACACTGAAGCTTTCTTT. Residues: CAISDTLNTEAFF.

In this sample, this clonotype turned up a few times. The V and J genes are TRBV29-1 and TRBJ2-2; D may match TRBD1 or TRBD2 (5 bases each). CDR3 length: 13 amino acids. Deletions cut 5 bases from V and 7 bases from J, with 14 bases between. CDR1 is SQVTM, CDR2 ANQGSEA, per germline. CDR3 residues: CSVPRESHGELFF. The CDR3, as DNA: TGCAGCGTTCCCAGGGAGAGTCACGGGGAGCTGTTTTTT.

This clonotype was counted between two and nine times. The chain recombines TRBV5-1 with TRBJ2-1; no reliable D call. CDR1 is SGHRS and CDR2 is YFSETQ in the germline V gene. V lost 4 bases to trimming and J lost 3 bases, with 5 bases between them. The CDR3 consists of 12 residues. The CDR3 sequence is CASSRSYNEQFF. For the CDR3, the DNA is TGCGCCAGCAGCCGCAGCTACAATGAGCAGTTCTTC.

This chain connects TRBV12-3 or TRBV12-4 to TRBJ2-2, with TRBD1 matching over 11 bases. The CDR3 has 17 amino acids. Unmatched junction bases numbered 13, after V lost 6 bases and J lost 7 bases. The CDR3 region is CASRPRTGGLLGGELFF. The CDR3 coding sequence is TGTGCCAGCAGACCAAGGACAGGGGGCTTACTTGGCGGGGAGCTGTTTTTT.

This clonotype was picked up a small number of times. The chain is built from TRBV12-3 or TRBV12-4 and TRBJ2-5; a possible D gene is TRBD2 (5 bases). Trimming left V 7 bases short and J 13 bases short, with 16 bases between. CDR3 length equals 11 residues. The CDR3 DNA reads TGTGCCAGCACCGCGGGCCCCCCTCTGTACTTC. Its protein product is CASTAGPPLYF.

The CDR3 DNA is TGTGCCAGCAGCTTTTCGACTACTTGGGGTGAGCAGTTCTTC. This codes for CASSFSTTWGEQFF. This chain uses TRBV5-5 with TRBJ2-1; tentative D call: TRBD2 (5 bases). Germline V gene lookup returns CDR1 SGHKS and CDR2 YYEKEE (reference sequence). The length of the CDR3 is 14 residues. The V and J ends lost 2 bases and 9 bases respectively, with 15 bases between them.

The chain has TRBV29-1 and TRBJ1-1; TRBD1 matches 9 bases. The CDR3 totals 15 residues. Germline V gene lookup returns CDR1 SQVTM and CDR2 ANQGSEA. V dropped 4 bases and J dropped 3; count of bases not matched to a gene: 9. CDR3 sequence: CSVVGQGTWYTEAFF. The DNA of the CDR3 is TGCAGCGTTGTTGGACAGGGGACGTGGTACACTGAAGCTTTCTTT.